The 28 T cell receptor beta chains listed next were all sequenced from one sample in a study of beta chain features in type 1 diabetes. For these receptors, no antigen is known. The sequenced template was cDNA made from the entire isolated RNA. Clones were sequenced by immunoSEQ multiplex PCR, and TCRdb holds only the in-frame ones, with some missing. The sample lists approximately 280,000 clones; 15% were seen once. Overall study results and limits: Researchers report that Type 1 diabetes patients had moderately but significantly shorter TCRB CDR3s across all four CD4+ subsets.

Material for sequencing was naive CD4+ T cells from blood. The origin of the receptors is a man aged 18-30 years with type 1 diabetes.

This clone has just a few counts. This sequence joins TRBV18 and TRBJ2-7; the D gene is possibly TRBD1 (5 bases). The CDR3 has 15 amino acids. Trimming removed 3 bases at V and 4 bases at J, with 16 bases between. The germline V gene encodes CDR1 KGHSH and CDR2 LQKENI. CDR3 residues: CASSPGANGQYEQYF. In DNA, the CDR3 is TGTGCCAGCTCACCTGGCGCAAATGGACAATACGAGCAGTACTTC.

A few counts support this clone. Other DNA sequences in this sample translate to the same CDR3. This rearrangement joins TRBV25-1 to TRBJ1-1; D gene ambiguous. This CDR3 contains 11 residues. The V gene lost 5 bases and the J gene lost 3 bases, with 4 bases spanning the gap. Germline values: CDR1 MGHDK, CDR2 SYGVNS. CDR3 nucleotide sequence: TGTGCCAGCAGTCTCTACACTGAAGCTTTCTTT. Amino acid sequence: CASSLYTEAFF.

This clone showed up just a few times. This chain uses TRBV28 with TRBJ2-7, with a weak D call TRBD2 (5 bases). There are 14 residues in the CDR3. V dropped 7 bases and J dropped 0 bases, with 13 bases sitting between them. Germline V lookup: CDR1 MDHEN, CDR2 SYDVKM. The CDR3 spells CASTLGLRSYEQYF. CDR3 nucleotides: TGTGCCAGCACCCTCGGACTCCGCTCCTACGAGCAGTACTTC.

In its sample, this clone was seen a few times. V and J are TRBV9 and TRBJ2-5; D gene uncertain. This CDR3 contains 14 residues. Germline V gene lookup returns CDR1 SGDLS and CDR2 YYNGEE. V dropped 0 bases and J dropped 7 bases, with 13 bases sitting between them. CDR3 DNA sequence: TGTGCCAGCAGCGTAGGGGCCGTCCTCGGGACCCAGTACTTC. Translating gives CASSVGAVLGTQYF.

The CDR3 here is CASSPSGATDQPQHF. The DNA for the CDR3 is TGTGCCAGCTCACCGTCAGGGGCTACCGATCAGCCCCAGCATTTT. The gene calls are TRBV18 and TRBJ1-5, with D perhaps matching TRBD1 (6 bases). CDR1 and CDR2 from the germline V gene are KGHSH and LQKENI. The CDR3 covers 15 residues. V was shortened by 3 bases and J by 5 bases, with 14 bases between the two germline ends.

This clone has only a few counts. The CDR3 DNA reads TGTGCCAGCAGCTTAGCTGGGACAGGGGACAATTCACCCCTCCACTTT. It is translated as CASSLAGTGDNSPLHF. This chain links TRBV7-2 with TRBJ1-6, with TRBD1 identical over 10 bases. Germline V gene data show CDR1 as SGHTA and CDR2 as FQGNSA. V lost 0 bases and J lost 7; bases outside the gene matches: 3. The CDR3 runs to 16 residues. Variable domain in full (rest from reference TRBV7-2 and TRBJ1-6): GAGVSQSPSNKVTEKGKDVELRCDPISGHTALYWYRQSLGQGLEFLIYFQGNSAPDKSGLPSDRFSAERTGGSVSTLTIQRTQQEDSAVYLCASSLAGTGDNSPLHFGNGTRLTVT.

This clone was found a few times. The V and J genes are TRBV5-4 and TRBJ2-3, with D tentatively TRBD1 (7 bases). Looked up from germline, CDR1 is SGHNT and CDR2 is YYREEE (reference sequence). The CDR3 is 15 residues long. Trimming left V 4 bases short and J 1 base short, with 13 bases between. The CDR3 here is CASSGQGGRTDTQYF. The CDR3 DNA reads as TGTGCCAGCAGCGGTCAGGGGGGACGCACAGATACGCAGTATTTT.

This clone was seen a few times. This sequence joins TRBV30 and TRBJ2-7, with D unresolved. V dropped 0 bases and J dropped 0 bases, with 15 bases sitting between them. The CDR3 runs 16 residues. Germline V gives CDR1 GTSNPN, CDR2 SVGIG (reference sequence). The CDR3 nucleotides are TGTGCCTGGAGTGTGGTTGGTGCGAGGAGCTCCTACGAGCAGTACTTC. The encoded protein is CAWSVVGARSSYEQYF.

This clone was seen a handful of times. The chain uses TRBV9 and TRBJ2-1; 8 bases are a match to TRBD2. Germline V gene data show CDR1 as SGDLS and CDR2 as YYNGEE. V was clipped by 3 bases and J by 9 bases; unmatched bases: 14. The length of the CDR3 is 16 residues. CDR3 sequence (DNA): TGTGCCAGCAGCGCCCCGAGGGGAGCGGGGGCGTCTGAGCAGTTCTTC. Protein: CASSAPRGAGASEQFF.

The chain links TRBV4-3 to TRBJ2-2; TRBD2 matches 7 bases. J gave up 1 base and V 3 bases, and 5 bases lay outside the gene matches. There are 16 residues in the CDR3. Germline CDR1 reads LGHNA; CDR2 reads YSLEER. The CDR3, as DNA: TGCGCCAGCAGCCATTCTGGGGGGGGGAACACCGGGGAGCTGTTTTTT. Its translation: CASSHSGGGNTGELFF.

This clone was found a few times. The gene calls are TRBV28 and TRBJ2-1, with TRBD1 matching 10 bases. Germline CDR1 is MDHEN and CDR2 is SYDVKM. J gave up 4 bases and V 5 bases, and 8 bases lay outside the gene matches. The CDR3 runs to 16 residues. Here the CDR3 reads CASSLRPGQGYNEQFF. Here the CDR3 DNA reads TGTGCCAGCAGTCTCCGTCCGGGACAGGGGTACAATGAGCAGTTCTTC.

CDR3 nucleotides: TGTGCCAGCTCACTAAGGGGTGCAGAGACCCAGTACTTC. It specifies CASSLRGAETQYF. V is TRBV18 and J is TRBJ2-5; D possibly corresponds to TRBD1 (5 bases). The germline V and J ends were trimmed by 4 bases and 4 bases, with 10 bases remaining between them. The CDR3 has 13 amino acids. Looked up from germline, CDR1 is KGHSH and CDR2 is LQKENI.

The chain couples TRBV19 to TRBJ2-3, with a tentative D call TRBD2 (6 bases). Germline V gene sequence: CDR1 LNHDA, CDR2 SQIVND (reference sequence). The ends were cut back, 8 bases at V and 0 bases at J, with 6 bases in the middle. This CDR3 is built from 12 residues. For the CDR3, the DNA is TGTGCCAGTCGGGAGAGCACAGATACGCAGTATTTT. As protein: CASRESTDTQYF.

The chain uses TRBV4-3 and TRBJ1-4; D perhaps matches TRBD1 (5 bases). V was shortened by 2 bases and J by 6 bases, with 13 bases between the two germline ends. There are 15 residues in the CDR3. Germline CDR1 is LGHNA and CDR2 is YSLEER. CDR3 loop: CASSQRYQGYEKLFF. For the CDR3, the DNA is TGCGCCAGCAGCCAACGGTATCAGGGTTATGAAAAACTGTTTTTT.

This clone was recorded a few times. This sequence joins TRBV14 and TRBJ2-7, with TRBD2 matching over 13 bases. With 5 bases clipped from V and 3 bases from J, the junction kept 7 bases outside the gene matches. Germline V lookup: CDR1 SGHDN, CDR2 FVKESK. The CDR3 consists of 16 residues. Written as DNA, the CDR3 is TGTGCCAGCAGCTCCCGGACTAGCGGGAGAGTCTACGAGCAGTACTTC. Protein product: CASSSRTSGRVYEQYF.

This chain connects TRBV9 to TRBJ2-5, with TRBD1 matching over 10 bases. In germline, CDR1 is SGDLS, CDR2 YYNGEE. The V and J ends lost 1 base and 4 bases, in that order; junction bases with no gene match: 4. The CDR3 has 15 residues. The CDR3 protein is CASSVRQGAGETQYF. CDR3 nucleotide sequence: TGTGCCAGCAGCGTACGACAGGGGGCCGGAGAGACCCAGTACTTC.

This clone appeared a few times. The chain is built from TRBV9 and TRBJ2-5; TRBD2 agrees at 15 bases. Looked up from germline, CDR1 is SGDLS and CDR2 is YYNGEE. The CDR3 has 16 residues. V was pared by 4 bases and J by 5 bases, with 6 bases of the junction left unmatched. CDR3 loop: CASSSGTSGGWETQYF. CDR3 bases: TGTGCCAGCAGCTCCGGGACTAGCGGGGGGTGGGAGACCCAGTACTTC.

This sequence joins TRBV7-2 and TRBJ2-3, with D perhaps TRBD2 (6 bases). Trimming pared 9 bases from V and 4 bases from J, leaving 20 bases between. From germline, CDR1 is SGHTA and CDR2 FQGNSA. This CDR3 has 15 residues. The CDR3 DNA sequence: TGTGCCAGTTTGGGTGAGGGCGGGATCCCAGATACGCAGTATTTT. It is translated as CASLGEGGIPDTQYF.

This clone occurred a few times. The genes are TRBV2 and TRBJ1-2; a weak D match, TRBD1 (5 bases). CDR3 length: 15 amino acids. Germline assignment: CDR1 SNHLY and CDR2 FYNNEI. Trimming left V 3 bases short and J 4 bases short, with 15 bases between. The CDR3 spells CASSEGLRRSYGYTF. The CDR3 DNA reads TGTGCCAGCAGTGAGGGACTAAGGCGGAGCTATGGCTACACCTTC.

The V and J genes are TRBV10-2 and TRBJ2-7; possible D gene TRBD2, 5 bases. V was clipped by 6 bases and J by 3 bases, with 6 bases between them. This CDR3 spans 11 amino acids. Germline CDR1 and CDR2: WSHSY and SAAADI. Here the CDR3 DNA reads TGCGCCAGCAGCGACTACTACGAGCAGTACTTC. This gives the protein CASSDYYEQYF.

V gene TRBV2 combines with J gene TRBJ1-4; 7 bases fit TRBD1. The CDR3 spans 14 residues. With V trimmed by 4 bases and J by 6 bases, 5 bases remained unmatched. Germline V gene data show CDR1 as SNHLY and CDR2 as FYNNEI. CDR3 sequence reads: CASSVSQGDEKLFF. As DNA, the CDR3 is TGTGCCAGCAGTGTGTCGCAGGGGGATGAAAAACTGTTTTTT.

This clone was counted between two and nine times. The chain is built from TRBV10-2 and TRBJ2-2; tentative D call: TRBD2 (6 bases). Germline CDR1 is WSHSY and CDR2 is SAAADI. This CDR3 contains 14 residues. The V gene lost 5 bases and the J gene lost 6 bases, with 13 bases spanning the gap. Here the CDR3 reads CASSTPRGSGELFF. In DNA form, the CDR3 reads TGCGCCAGCAGTACCCCCCGGGGGTCCGGGGAGCTGTTTTTT.

V and J are TRBV7-9 and TRBJ1-2; D not resolved. The CDR3 runs to 15 residues. Germline V CDR1 and CDR2: SEHNR, FQNEAQ (reference sequence). The germline V and J ends were trimmed by 2 bases and 0 bases, with 10 bases remaining between them. CDR3 nucleotides: TGTGCCAGCAGCTTAACTTCTACAGCTAACTATGGCTACACCTTC. It encodes CASSLTSTANYGYTF.

The rearrangement joins TRBV11-2 to TRBJ1-4; D gene unclear. V dropped 1 base and J dropped 2 bases, with 17 bases sitting between them. Germline V lookup: CDR1 SGHAT, CDR2 FQNNGV. This CDR3 comprises 18 residues. The CDR3 here is CASSLVRASGQTNEKLFF. The CDR3 DNA follows: TGTGCCAGCAGCTTAGTACGAGCGTCGGGTCAGACTAATGAAAAACTGTTTTTT.

Only a few counts were recorded for this clone. Sequence at one end of the junction differs from germline and may be a read error. The chain has TRBV7-9 and TRBJ2-5; possibly TRBD1 for D (5 bases). Germline lookup yields CDR1 SEHNR and CDR2 FQNEAQ (reference sequence). CDR3 length equals 15 residues. CDR3 in DNA: TGTGCCAGCAGTTTAGAGTCAGGGCCTCAAGAGACCCAGTACTTC. Translating it yields CASSLESGPQETQYF. The entire variable domain, with the rest obtained from reference TRBV7-9 and TRBJ2-5, is as follows: DTGVSQNPRHKITKRGQNVTFRCDPISEHNRLYWYRQTLGQGPEFLTYFQNEAQLEKSRLLSDRFSAERPKGSFSTLEIQRTEQGDSAMYLCASSLESGPQETQYFGPGTRLLVL.

This clone was seen only a few times. V is TRBV9 and J is TRBJ2-1, with 12 positions matching TRBD2. The trim removed 0 bases at V and 7 bases at J, leaving 11 bases unmatched. From germline, CDR1 is SGDLS and CDR2 YYNGEE. The CDR3 totals 18 residues. In DNA form, the CDR3 reads TGTGCCAGCAGCGTAGCTACCCAGGGGACTAGCGGGCAGAATGAGCAGTTCTTC. It translates to CASSVATQGTSGQNEQFF.

The chain combines TRBV4-1 with TRBJ2-5, with a possible D match to TRBD1 (5 bases). The germline V gene has CDR1 MGHRA and CDR2 YSYEKL. The CDR3 length is 14 residues. V was cut by 0 bases and J by 6 bases, with 11 bases left in between. In nucleotides, the CDR3 is TGCGCCAGCAGCCAAGACGGCAGGGAAAAGACCCAGTACTTC. Amino acids: CASSQDGREKTQYF.

This rearrangement joins TRBV5-6 to TRBJ1-1, with D uncertain. This CDR3 is 15 amino acids long. Trimming took 1 base from V and 4 from J, leaving 14 bases between them. Germline-derived CDR1 and CDR2 are SGHDT and YYEEEE. Here the CDR3 reads CASSLRLLRGTEAFF. The CDR3, as DNA: TGTGCCAGCAGCTTGCGCTTACTCCGGGGCACTGAAGCTTTCTTT.